This T cell receptor beta chain was sequenced during a study of blood T cell repertoires in COVID-19. As for the study in general: COVID-19 samples collected from the United States, Italy and Spain covered acute and convalescent phases. T cells, B-cell-depleted T cells, or PBMCs provided the cDNA or gDNA that served as material.

Authors' processing steps: Reference gene primer amplification gave estimated nucleated cell counts. Sequencing used immunoSEQ multiplex PCR; TCRdb keeps in-frame clones, though not all of them. Clone size and the V and J calls come from that table; the DNA yielded D and trimming. The sample contains 53,000 or so clones, roughly 90% of which appear only once. This CDR3 has 15 amino acids. Trimming cost V 5 bases and J 1 base; bases outside gene matches: 7. Germline values: CDR1 SNHLY, CDR2 FYNNEI. This TCR was recovered from a man older than 75 with acute or convalescent COVID-19. This chain joins TRBV2 and TRBJ2-5, with 7 bases aligning to TRBD2. Sequencing used peripheral blood. The CDR3 region has the DNA TGTGCCAGCAGTTGGGGGGGACCTGGCCAAGAGACCCAGTACTTC. Amino acid sequence: CASSWGGPGQETQYF.